Sequencing of this TCR beta chain was carried out in a study of blood T cell repertoires in COVID-19. As originally analysed: Cell counts per sample came from amplifying reference gene primers. Sequencing used immunoSEQ multiplex PCR; TCRdb keeps in-frame clones, though not all of them. Clonal size and the V and J genes are those of that table, whereas D and trimming came from the DNA. The top ten clones hold approximately 1.6% of a sample with about 210,000 clones, roughly 90% of them seen once. The germline gives CDR1 KGHSH, CDR2 LQKENI. The V and J ends lost 3 bases and 1 base, in that order; junction bases with no gene match: 3. This CDR3 comprises 15 residues.

The chain recombines TRBV18 with TRBJ2-5, with TRBD2 identical over 9 bases. This sequence originates from a man between 65 and 85 years old with acute or convalescent COVID-19. What was sequenced was peripheral blood. The CDR3 protein is CASSPQAGGQETQYF. CDR3 bases: TGTGCCAGCTCACCCCAAGCGGGAGGCCAAGAGACCCAGTACTTC.